One and the same sample provided the 27 T cell receptor beta chains below, sequenced in a study of T-cell reconstitution after alpha-beta-depleted transplantation in children. Molecular barcoding with unique molecular identifiers was used for the TCRbeta library. TCRdb processed the PCR reads anew with MiXCR; each CDR3 protein has one entry. The sample contains about 210,000 distinct CDR3 sequences, under 20% of which appear only once. The source material was PBMCs, mostly from graft donor cells, sampled 360 days after TCRalphabeta/CD19-depleted stem cell transplant. These TCRs come from a male patient aged 2-15 years who had a stem cell transplant for acute lymphoblastic leukemia, so the T cells may come from the graft donor.

The sample holds a few counts of this clonotype. The chain couples TRBV6-1 to TRBJ1-1; a weak D match, TRBD1 (6 bases). V was trimmed by 7 bases and J by 4 bases, leaving 16 bases between them. In germline, CDR1 is MNHNS, CDR2 SASEGT. The CDR3 extends over 14 amino acids. The CDR3, as DNA: TGTGCCAGCACCGCGGCGGGGGCCGGCACTGAAGCTTTCTTT. This gives the protein CASTAAGAGTEAFF.

Comments on this clonotype: Being one base from a much bigger clone, this may be a read error. This chain connects TRBV7-6 to TRBJ2-1; unclear D gene. CDR1 and CDR2 from the germline V gene are SGHVS and FNYEAQ. CDR3 length equals 12 residues. The CDR3 DNA reads as TGTGCCAGCAGCTTGCTTGGAAATGAGCGGTTCTTC. This gives the protein CASSLLGNERFF.

The genes are TRBV9 and TRBJ1-5, with D hard to call. This CDR3 comprises 13 residues. The V gene's germline CDR1 is SGDLS and CDR2 YYNGEE. The V gene lost 3 bases and the J gene lost 4 bases, with 8 bases spanning the gap. The CDR3: CASSGPGNQPQHF. The CDR3, as DNA: TGTGCCAGCAGCGGCCCGGGGAATCAGCCCCAGCATTTT. Full variable domain (missing parts from reference TRBV9 and TRBJ1-5): DSGVTQTPKHLITATGQRVTLRCSPRSGDLSVYWYQQSLDQGLQFLIQYYNGEERAKGNILERFSAQQFPDLHSELNLSSLELGDSALYFCASSGPGNQPQHFGDGTRLSIL.

V usage is TRBV7-9 and J usage is TRBJ2-7, with 10 positions matching TRBD2. Germline V gene sequence: CDR1 SEHNR, CDR2 FQNEAQ (reference sequence). The CDR3 is 16 amino acids. The trim removed 10 bases at V and 5 bases at J, leaving 17 bases unmatched. The CDR3 spells CAITLGKAGGPNEQYF. CDR3 bases: TGTGCCATCACGCTTGGAAAAGCGGGGGGGCCAAACGAGCAGTACTTC.

The V call is TRBV20-1, the J call TRBJ1-1; maybe TRBD1 (5 bases). V shed 1 base and J shed 3 bases, with 15 bases lying between them. The germline V gene has CDR1 DFQATT and CDR2 SNEGSKA (reference sequence). CDR3 length: 15 residues. The CDR3 reads CSARVIKQVDTEAFF. CDR3 coding DNA: TGCAGTGCTAGAGTCATCAAACAGGTCGACACTGAAGCTTTCTTT.

A few counts support this clonotype. The rearrangement uses TRBV5-1 and TRBJ2-3; possibly TRBD2 for D (6 bases). Trimming took 3 bases from V and 1 from J, leaving 12 bases between them. CDR1 is SGHRS, CDR2 YFSETQ, per germline. This CDR3 is 15 amino acids long. This chain's CDR3 is CASSSSSAGTDTQYF. The CDR3 DNA reads as TGCGCCAGCAGCTCTTCTAGCGCCGGCACAGATACGCAGTATTTT.

This clonotype was counted a few times. V usage is TRBV7-2 and J usage is TRBJ2-5; D unresolved. Germline V CDR1 and CDR2: SGHTA, FQGNSA. This CDR3 region has 14 residues. V was clipped by 7 bases and J by 7 bases, with 19 bases between them. The CDR3 is CASTLSVVGATQYF. As DNA, the CDR3 is TGTGCCAGCACCCTCTCGGTAGTCGGCGCGACCCAGTACTTC.

This rearrangement joins TRBV7-2 to TRBJ1-2; 8 bases match TRBD1. The germline gives CDR1 SGHTA, CDR2 FQGNSA. The CDR3 has 14 amino acids. J was trimmed by 7 bases and V by 1 base; bases with no gene match: 5. CDR3 protein: CASSLVWQGAGYTF. The DNA for the CDR3 is TGTGCCAGCAGCTTAGTTTGGCAGGGGGCTGGCTACACCTTC. Based on the CDR3 plus reference TRBV7-2 and TRBJ1-2, the full variable domain is GAGVSQSPSNKVTEKGKDVELRCDPISGHTALYWYRQSLGQGLEFLIYFQGNSAPDKSGLPSDRFSAERTGGSVSTLTIQRTQQEDSAVYLCASSLVWQGAGYTFGSGTRLTVV.

This clonotype was seen more than once but under ten times. The chain uses TRBV25-1 and TRBJ2-4; D perhaps matches TRBD1 (5 bases). Germline V gives CDR1 MGHDK, CDR2 SYGVNS. The CDR3 contains 16 residues. The V end was cut by 4 bases, the J end by 3 bases, with 16 bases between. The CDR3 nucleotides are TGTGCCAGCAGTGGGACCAGGGTCCGGAACAAAAACATTCAGTACTTC. Encoded protein: CASSGTRVRNKNIQYF.

This clonotype came up many times. The CDR3 region has the DNA TGCAGTGCTAGAGTTCGACATCCGCAAGAGACCCAGTACTTC. It codes for CSARVRHPQETQYF. The rearrangement uses TRBV20-1 and TRBJ2-5; no clear D. CDR1 DFQATT and CDR2 SNEGSKA come from the germline V gene (reference sequence). This CDR3 is 14 amino acids long. V dropped 1 base and J dropped 2 bases, with 11 bases sitting between them.

The V call is TRBV7-2, the J call TRBJ1-2; D is ambiguous. This CDR3 is built from 15 residues. The V gene's germline CDR1 is SGHTA and CDR2 FQGNSA. V shed 1 base and J shed 6 bases, with 15 bases lying between them. The CDR3 reads CASSLVTGQADGYTF. CDR3 nucleotides: TGTGCCAGCAGCTTAGTTACGGGCCAGGCGGATGGCTACACCTTC.

This clonotype appeared many times. V usage is TRBV5-1 and J usage is TRBJ1-2; tentative D call: TRBD1 (6 bases). V lost 0 bases, J lost 2 bases, and 8 bases lay in between. The CDR3 is 14 amino acids. Germline CDR1 and CDR2: SGHRS and YFSETQ. The DNA of the CDR3 is TGCGCCAGCAGCTTGGTAGGGGGAAACTATGGCTACACCTTC. It specifies CASSLVGGNYGYTF.

This clonotype was picked up a small number of times. This chain connects TRBV5-1 to TRBJ1-2; maybe TRBD1 (5 bases). The V gene's germline CDR1 is SGHRS and CDR2 YFSETQ. Trimming removed 0 bases from V and 8 bases from J, with 14 bases in between. This CDR3 comprises 14 residues. CDR3 in amino acids: CASSLAGGVRGYTF. The DNA for the CDR3 is TGCGCCAGCAGCTTGGCCGGGGGTGTAAGGGGCTACACCTTC.

This clonotype has a handful of counts. The rearrangement joins TRBV29-1 to TRBJ2-5; 7 nucleotides line up with TRBD1. Germline loops: CDR1 SQVTM, CDR2 ANQGSEA. The CDR3 spans 14 residues. V gave up 8 bases and J gave up 4 bases; unmatched junction bases: 13. CDR3 residues: CSTSTGPAGETQYF. DNA of the CDR3: TGCAGCACATCGACAGGGCCCGCGGGAGAGACCCAGTACTTC.

The genes are TRBV20-1 and TRBJ2-2, with D maybe TRBD2 (6 bases). From germline, CDR1 is DFQATT and CDR2 SNEGSKA (reference sequence). V was trimmed by 5 bases and J by 0 bases, leaving 10 bases between them. CDR3 length: 14 amino acids. CDR3 bases: TGCAGTGCTGGGGGACTGACGAACACCGGGGAGCTGTTTTTT. This translates into CSAGGLTNTGELFF.

This clonotype appeared a few times. This chain joins TRBV27 and TRBJ2-1, with TRBD1 matching over 7 bases. The CDR3 totals 18 residues. Germline V CDR1 and CDR2: MNHEY, SMNVEV (reference sequence). V lost 2 bases, J lost 1 base, and 11 bases stayed unmatched. The CDR3 DNA is TGTGCCAGCAGTTTAGCGGCCAGGGGGTTAGCATCCTACAATGAGCAGTTCTTC. Its protein product is CASSLAARGLASYNEQFF.

The chain joins TRBV5-1 to TRBJ2-7, with D possibly being TRBD1 (6 bases). Trimming removed 0 bases at V and 6 bases at J, with 13 bases between. Germline V CDR1 and CDR2: SGHRS, YFSETQ. This CDR3 contains 14 residues. The CDR3 sequence is CASSLVRGNGEQYF. CDR3 coding DNA: TGCGCCAGCAGCTTGGTCAGGGGTAACGGCGAGCAGTACTTC.

The chain links TRBV18 to TRBJ1-1; D not resolved. Germline CDR1 and CDR2: KGHSH and LQKENI. V lost 1 base to trimming and J lost 1 base, with 7 bases between them. This CDR3 comprises 14 residues. This chain's CDR3 is CASSPLPPNTEAFF. The CDR3, as DNA: TGTGCCAGCTCACCACTACCCCCGAACACTGAAGCTTTCTTT.

This clonotype occurred once. The chain is built from TRBV4-2 and TRBJ1-4; 8 bases align to TRBD1. In germline, CDR1 is LGHNA, CDR2 YNFKEQ. V shed 3 bases and J 2 bases; nucleotides not matched to a gene: 8. CDR3 length: 17 amino acids. CDR3 sequence reads: CASSQHPGGRTNEKLFF. In DNA, the CDR3 is TGTGCCAGCAGCCAGCACCCAGGGGGCAGGACTAATGAAAAACTGTTTTTT.

This clonotype was counted a few times. The chain has TRBV30 and TRBJ1-3; D is undetermined. The V gene's germline CDR1 is GTSNPN and CDR2 SVGIG (reference sequence). CDR3 length: 16 amino acids. V was clipped by 0 bases and J by 3 bases, with 15 bases between them. CDR3: CAWSVGHLSGGNTIYF. In nucleotides, the CDR3 is TGTGCCTGGAGTGTTGGTCACCTGTCGGGTGGAAACACCATATATTTT.

This clonotype has just a few counts. The rearrangement links TRBV24-1 to TRBJ2-1, with 9 bases fitting TRBD2. Germline V lookup: CDR1 KGHDR, CDR2 SFDVKD. CDR3 length: 16 amino acids. V shed 0 bases, J shed 1 base, and the junction held 0 bases outside the gene matches. Written as DNA, the CDR3 is TGTGCCACCAGTGATTTGAGCGGGGGGTCCTACAATGAGCAGTTCTTC. This sequence encodes CATSDLSGGSYNEQFF.

This clonotype showed up just a few times. This chain joins TRBV12-3 or TRBV12-4 and TRBJ1-3, with a possible D match to TRBD1 (5 bases). The CDR3 covers 17 residues. Trimming removed 5 bases at V and 3 bases at J, with 20 bases between. The chain's CDR3 is CASSQSGSWPIGNTIYF. For the CDR3, the DNA is TGTGCCAGCAGTCAATCAGGGTCCTGGCCTATTGGAAACACCATATATTTT.

In its sample, this clonotype was seen a few times. This chain links TRBV5-1 with TRBJ2-7, with 9 bases that match TRBD1. CDR1 is SGHRS, CDR2 YFSETQ, per germline. This CDR3 is built from 12 residues. With V trimmed by 3 bases and J by 6 bases, 1 base remained unmatched. Written as DNA, the CDR3 is TGCGCCAGCAGCTGGGACAGGGTCGAGCAGTACTTC. Amino acid sequence: CASSWDRVEQYF.

The chain links TRBV11-2 to TRBJ2-5; D gene uncertain. Germline-derived CDR1 and CDR2 are SGHAT and FQNNGV. V lost 0 bases, J lost 5 bases, and 13 bases lay in between. This CDR3 has 15 residues. The CDR3 protein is CASSLDRVLTETQYF. CDR3 DNA sequence: TGTGCCAGCAGCTTAGATAGGGTTCTAACCGAGACCCAGTACTTC.

The chain is built from TRBV2 and TRBJ2-3; D not certain. Between the trimmed V and J ends, which lost 7 bases and 0 bases, there was a span of 11 bases. Per the germline V gene, CDR1 is SNHLY and CDR2 is FYNNEI. The CDR3 covers 14 residues. The CDR3 region is CASKPGPSTDTQYF. In DNA form, the CDR3 reads TGTGCCAGCAAACCGGGTCCTAGCACAGATACGCAGTATTTT.

This clonotype was picked up many times. The chain uses TRBV5-6 and TRBJ2-5, with TRBD1 matching 12 bases. V was pared by 3 bases and J by 4 bases, with 4 bases of the junction left unmatched. The CDR3 has 15 amino acids. Germline V gives CDR1 SGHDT, CDR2 YYEEEE. CDR3 region: CASSWGQGARETQYF. The CDR3 DNA reads as TGTGCCAGCAGCTGGGGACAGGGGGCTAGAGAGACCCAGTACTTC.

This rearrangement joins TRBV12-1 to TRBJ1-6. TRBV12-1 is annotated as a pseudogene. The CDR3 length is 16 residues. For the CDR3, the DNA is TGTGCCAGCAGCTCAAGGACAGCGGGGGGTAATTCACCCCTCCACTTT. As protein: CASSSRTAGGNSPLHF.